Below, 24 T cell receptor beta chains from the same sample are listed, as sequenced in a study of esophageal squamous cell carcinoma under preoperative chemotherapy. Time point defined: after preoperative PTX-NDP chemotherapy. Using its own MiXCR run on the PCR reads, TCRdb lists one record per CDR3 protein. The sample has around 19,000 distinct CDR3 sequences; around 42% are singletons. This material was obtained from a patient given preoperative chemotherapy. The source of these receptors is a human donor with esophageal squamous cell carcinoma. The donor label of this sample is uncertain.

This clonotype was seen more than once but under ten times. The J gene is TRBJ2-5, the V gene TRBV10-3; 7 positions agree with TRBD1. This CDR3 region has 11 residues. Germline-derived CDR1 and CDR2 are ENHRY and SYGVKD. V was clipped by 10 bases and J by 3 bases; unmatched bases: 2. Here the CDR3 DNA reads TGTGCCACAGACAGGGAAGAGACCCAGTACTTC. It specifies CATDREETQYF.

In its sample, this clonotype was seen a few times. V is TRBV7-3 and J is TRBJ2-1; TRBD2 matches at 11 bases. CDR3 length equals 16 residues. Germline V gives CDR1 SGHTA, CDR2 FQGTGA. V was clipped by 5 bases and J by 7 bases; unmatched bases: 10. The CDR3 protein is CASSVEGTSGRNEQFF. The CDR3, as DNA: TGTGCCAGCAGCGTAGAAGGGACTAGCGGAAGGAATGAGCAGTTCTTC.

The chain combines TRBV4-2 with TRBJ1-1; 9 bases are a match to TRBD1. This CDR3 region has 19 residues. Per the germline V gene, CDR1 is LGHNA and CDR2 is YNFKEQ. Trimming cost V 0 bases and J 2 bases; bases outside gene matches: 13. The CDR3 DNA follows: TGTGCCAGCAGCCAAGATACAGCTTATGGGGACAGGGCCAACACTGAAGCTTTCTTT. This gives the protein CASSQDTAYGDRANTEAFF.

V gene TRBV24-1 combines with J gene TRBJ2-1; D might be TRBD1 (5 bases). Trimming pared 4 bases from V and 10 bases from J, leaving 10 bases between. This CDR3 has 12 amino acids. The germline CDR1 and CDR2 sequences are KGHDR and SFDVKD. CDR3 bases: TGTGCCACCAGTGACCCTAGACAGGAGCAGTTCTTC. Its translation is CATSDPRQEQFF.

This clonotype was counted a few times. The chain carries TRBV28 and TRBJ1-5; TRBD1 matches 7 bases. The CDR3 spans 15 residues. Germline-derived CDR1 and CDR2 are MDHEN and SYDVKM. V dropped 4 bases and J dropped 4; count of bases not matched to a gene: 7. CDR3: CASSSAGQSNQPQHF. Written as DNA, the CDR3 is TGTGCCAGCAGTTCCGCGGGACAGTCTAATCAGCCCCAGCATTTT.

This chain connects TRBV6-5 to TRBJ2-6; D gene uncertain. Trimming cost V 4 bases and J 0 bases, with 7 bases left between them. The V gene's germline CDR1 is MNHEY and CDR2 SVGAGI. This CDR3 region has 15 residues. The CDR3 protein is CASSSDVSGANVLTF. The CDR3 DNA follows: TGTGCCAGCAGTTCGGACGTCTCTGGGGCCAACGTCCTGACTTTC.

This clonotype was seen ten or more times. The chain combines TRBV6-1 with TRBJ2-1; 7 bases align to TRBD2. Trimming at V came to 5 bases and at J to 8 bases, leaving 12 bases not matched to a gene. The CDR3 has 15 residues. CDR1 MNHNS and CDR2 SASEGT come from the germline V gene. The CDR3 reads CASSTGTTTFDEQFF. CDR3 DNA sequence: TGTGCCAGCAGTACCGGGACTACAACTTTCGATGAGCAGTTCTTC.

The chain uses TRBV7-2 and TRBJ2-2, with 9 positions matching TRBD2. V shed 5 bases and J 6 bases; nucleotides not matched to a gene: 10. From germline, CDR1 is SGHTA and CDR2 FQGNSA. This CDR3 region has 16 residues. The CDR3 DNA reads as TGTGCCAGCAGCCCCGCGGGGGGGTTCGGAGCCGGGGAGCTGTTTTTT. Protein sequence: CASSPAGGFGAGELFF.

In this sample, this clonotype turned up many times. V and J are TRBV6-1 and TRBJ2-2; TRBD1 matches at 7 bases. Per germline, CDR1 MNHNS and CDR2 SASEGT. V shed 5 bases and J 3 bases; nucleotides not matched to a gene: 6. The CDR3 has 15 residues. The CDR3 coding sequence is TGTGCCAGCAGTCGTACGGGACAGTACACCGGGGAGCTGTTTTTT. Translating it yields CASSRTGQYTGELFF.

The chain combines TRBV27 with TRBJ1-1; D not certain. Germline assignment: CDR1 MNHEY and CDR2 SMNVEV (reference sequence). V was trimmed by 7 bases and J by 0 bases, leaving 15 bases between them. The CDR3 is made up of 15 amino acids. The CDR3 DNA reads TGTGCCAGCACCGAAGTCGGGAGCTTGAACACTGAAGCTTTCTTT. Translated: CASTEVGSLNTEAFF.

Comment on this clonotype: Germline and junction disagree at one end, which may indicate a read error. V and J are TRBV11-3 and TRBJ2-1; no definite D call. Germline V CDR1 and CDR2: SGHNT, YENEEA. The CDR3 loop spans 15 amino acids. This CDR3 is CASSLSRNQVNEQSF. The CDR3 nucleotides are TGTGCCAGCAGCTTATCTAGGAACCAGGTCAATGAGCAGTCCTTC.

As for this clonotype: It is likely a read error, because the conserved phenylalanine at the end of the CDR3 is missing. No DNA is shown, since the ends of the CDR3 on it are uncertain; the CDR3 is the one TCRdb lists. V is TRBV7-3 and J is TRBJ2-1. The CDR3 numbers 12 amino acids, ends counted. Germline V gives CDR1 SGHTA, CDR2 FQGTGA. CDR3 in amino acids: CASSLTSDEQSC.

A word on this clonotype: One junction end does not reproduce the germline sequence, and a read error may be involved. The chain couples TRBV7-8 to TRBJ2-5; TRBD1 is a possible D gene (6 bases). Germline V CDR1 and CDR2: SGHVS, FQNEAQ. This CDR3 comprises 20 residues. The CDR3: CASSSTSKRAGWGTKETLSF. The CDR3 DNA follows: TGTGCCAGCAGCTCAACATCAAAACGCGCAGGGTGGGGGACAAAAGAGACCCTGTCTTTC.

This chain connects TRBV30 to TRBJ2-7; no definite D call. The germline V gene encodes CDR1 GTSNPN and CDR2 SVGIG (reference sequence). V was clipped by 5 bases and J by 0 bases, with 11 bases between them. The CDR3 has 13 amino acids. The CDR3 reads CAWEQRDSYEQYF. The CDR3 bases are TGTGCCTGGGAACAGAGAGACTCCTACGAGCAGTACTTC.

The chain couples TRBV7-6 to TRBJ1-4; D remains unclear. Trimming cost V 0 bases and J 6 bases, with 14 bases left between them. Looked up from germline, CDR1 is SGHVS and CDR2 is FNYEAQ. The CDR3 consists of 16 residues. CDR3 bases: TGTGCCAGCAGCTTAGCCCCCGGGCCTCCGGATGAAAAACTGTTTTTT. It codes for CASSLAPGPPDEKLFF.

Turning to this clonotype: A single base separates this from a much larger clone, so it may be a read error. This rearrangement joins TRBV27 to TRBJ2-1; D call uncertain. The J call is doubtful: the DNA matches TRBJ2-5 better. This CDR3 is 15 amino acids long. Germline CDR1 is MNHEY and CDR2 is SMNVEV (reference sequence). The CDR3 loop is CANSLWSSHQETQYF. CDR3 bases: TGTGCCAACAGTTTATGGTCTTCCCACCAAGAGACCCAGTACTTC.

This rearrangement joins TRBV7-9 to TRBJ2-3, with D maybe TRBD1 (6 bases). The end of the DNA is better explained by TRBJ2-7, so the J call may be wrong. CDR3 length: 14 amino acids. The V gene's germline CDR1 is SEHNR and CDR2 FQNEAQ (reference sequence). The CDR3 reads CASTGHRATDTQYF. In DNA, the CDR3 is TGTGCCAGCACGGGCCACAGGGCCACAGATACGCAGTACTTC.

At least ten counts were recorded for this clonotype. The chain has TRBV11-3 and TRBJ2-1; possible D gene TRBD2, 5 bases. Germline CDR1 and CDR2: SGHNT and YENEEA. Trimming left V 5 bases short and J 7 bases short, with 18 bases between. The CDR3 contains 15 residues. In DNA, the CDR3 is TGTGCCAGCAGCCTCCCCACGGACGGAGGTAATGAGCAGTTCTTC. Its translation: CASSLPTDGGNEQFF.

On this clonotype itself: Without the conserved terminal phenylalanine or tryptophan, this CDR3 likely stems from a read error. This chain links TRBV7-2 with TRBJ2-5; possibly TRBD2 for D (5 bases). The CDR3 totals 15 residues. The germline V gene has CDR1 SGHTA and CDR2 FQGNSA. Trimming pared 3 bases from V and 2 bases from J, leaving 13 bases between. CDR3 bases: TGTGCCAGCAGCTTGGGTGGGCCGGGGCAAGAGACCCAGTACTTG. This gives the protein CASSLGGPGQETQYL.

With respect to this clonotype: Given the absence of the conserved phenylalanine or tryptophan at the CDR3 end, a read error is likely. The rearrangement links TRBV12-3 or TRBV12-4 to TRBJ2-7; D is uncertain. The length of the CDR3 is 13 residues. The V gene lost 0 bases and the J gene lost 10 bases, with 13 bases spanning the gap. The CDR3 DNA sequence: TGTGCCAGCAGTTTAGCGAACACCCGAACCCAGTACTCC. It translates to CASSLANTRTQYS.

For this clonotype: An end of the junction differs from the germline gene, which may be a read error. The J gene is TRBJ2-2, the V gene TRBV7-3, with D possibly TRBD2 on 6 matching bases. CDR1 and CDR2 from the germline V gene are SGHTA and FQGTGA. This CDR3 has 17 residues. Written as DNA, the CDR3 is TGTGCCAGCAGCTTACTAGCGCAGGGTGTGAACACAGATACGCTGTATTTT. Its protein product is CASSLLAQGVNTDTLYF.

The chain links TRBV7-2 to TRBJ2-2; D ambiguous. The CDR3 totals 13 residues. V lost 5 bases to trimming and J lost 8 bases, with 12 bases between them. Germline V gene data show CDR1 as SGHTA and CDR2 as FQGNSA. CDR3 protein: CASSQTLRGELFF. The CDR3 nucleotides read TGTGCCAGCAGCCAGACGCTTCGTGGGGAGCTGTTTTTT.

Comment on this clonotype: The junction and the germline gene differ at one end; a read error may be behind it. The chain joins TRBV7-9 to TRBJ2-4; D perhaps matches TRBD2 (5 bases). Germline CDR1 SEHNR, CDR2 FQNEAQ (reference sequence). CDR3 length equals 14 residues. This chain's CDR3 is CASSSAGDKETQYF. The CDR3 DNA reads TGTGCGAGCAGCTCGGCGGGTGACAAAGAGACTCAGTACTTC.

A word on this clonotype: The conserved phenylalanine or tryptophan is not found at the CDR3 terminus, so this likely reflects a read error. The limits of the CDR3 on the DNA are not certain, so only TCRdb's listed CDR3 is given. The V and J genes are TRBV7-2 and TRBJ2-3; the table assigns TRBD1, which was not confirmed against the DNA. 12 amino acids form the CDR3, both terminal residues included. CDR1 is SGHTA and CDR2 is FQGNSA in the germline V gene. CDR3 loop: CASSFAPVSRVP.